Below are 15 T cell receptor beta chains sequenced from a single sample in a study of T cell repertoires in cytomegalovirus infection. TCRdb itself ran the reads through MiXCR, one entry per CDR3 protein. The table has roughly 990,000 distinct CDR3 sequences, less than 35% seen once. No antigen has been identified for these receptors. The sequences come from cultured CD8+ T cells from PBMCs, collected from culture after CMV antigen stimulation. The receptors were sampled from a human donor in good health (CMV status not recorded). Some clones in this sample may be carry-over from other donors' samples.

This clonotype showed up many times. CDR3 protein: CASSPGTVYEQYV. DNA of the CDR3: TGTGCCAGCAGCCCGGGGACAGTCTACGAGCAGTACGTC. The chain is built from TRBV7-2 and TRBJ2-7; TRBD1 agrees at 7 bases. CDR3 length equals 13 residues. The germline CDR1 and CDR2 sequences are SGHTA and FQGNSA. The ends lost 5 bases at V and 3 bases at J; junction bases unmatched: 4.

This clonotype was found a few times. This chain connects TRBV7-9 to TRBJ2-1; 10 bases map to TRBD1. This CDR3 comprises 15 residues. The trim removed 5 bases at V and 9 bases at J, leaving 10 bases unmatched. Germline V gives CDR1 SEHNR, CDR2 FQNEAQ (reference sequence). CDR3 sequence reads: CASSDPGTGDGEQFF. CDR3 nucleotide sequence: TGTGCCAGCAGCGACCCCGGGACAGGGGACGGTGAGCAGTTCTTC.

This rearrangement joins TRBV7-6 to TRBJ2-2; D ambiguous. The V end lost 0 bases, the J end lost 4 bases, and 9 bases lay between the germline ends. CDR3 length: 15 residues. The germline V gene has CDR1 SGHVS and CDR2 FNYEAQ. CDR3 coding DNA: TGTGCCAGCAGCTTAGCGCGAGAGTTCACCGGGGAGCTGTTTTTT. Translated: CASSLAREFTGELFF.

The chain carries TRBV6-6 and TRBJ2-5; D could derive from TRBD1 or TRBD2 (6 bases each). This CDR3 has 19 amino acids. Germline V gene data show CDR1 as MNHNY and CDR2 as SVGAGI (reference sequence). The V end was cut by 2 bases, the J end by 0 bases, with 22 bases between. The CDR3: CASSYTGQGDSGNQETQYF. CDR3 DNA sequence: TGTGCCAGCAGTTACACAGGGCAGGGAGATAGCGGTAACCAAGAGACCCAGTACTTC.

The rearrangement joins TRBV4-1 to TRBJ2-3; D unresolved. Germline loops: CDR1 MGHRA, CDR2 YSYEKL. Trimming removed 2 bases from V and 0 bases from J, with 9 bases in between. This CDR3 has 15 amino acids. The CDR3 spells CASSQTTTSTDTQYF. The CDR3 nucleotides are TGCGCCAGCAGCCAAACAACAACTAGCACAGATACGCAGTATTTT.

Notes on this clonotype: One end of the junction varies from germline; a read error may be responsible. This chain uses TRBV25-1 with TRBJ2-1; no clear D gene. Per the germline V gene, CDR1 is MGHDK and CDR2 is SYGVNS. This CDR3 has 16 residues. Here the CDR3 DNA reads TGTGCCTGCAGTGAATATTTCGAGAGGTCCTACAATGAGCAGTTCTTC. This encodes CACSEYFERSYNEQFF.

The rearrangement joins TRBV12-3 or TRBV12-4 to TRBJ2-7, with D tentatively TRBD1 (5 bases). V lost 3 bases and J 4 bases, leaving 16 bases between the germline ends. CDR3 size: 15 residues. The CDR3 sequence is CASSLDTGPDYEQYF. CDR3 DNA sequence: TGTGCCAGCAGTTTGGACACAGGTCCAGATTACGAGCAGTACTTC.

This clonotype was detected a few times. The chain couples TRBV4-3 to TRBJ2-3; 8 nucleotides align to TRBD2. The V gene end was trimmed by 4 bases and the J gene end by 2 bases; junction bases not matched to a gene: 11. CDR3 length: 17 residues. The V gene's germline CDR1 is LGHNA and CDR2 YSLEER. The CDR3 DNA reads TGCGCCAGCAGCCCCTACTTGGGCGGGGGGAACACAGATACGCAGTATTTT. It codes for CASSPYLGGGNTDTQYF.

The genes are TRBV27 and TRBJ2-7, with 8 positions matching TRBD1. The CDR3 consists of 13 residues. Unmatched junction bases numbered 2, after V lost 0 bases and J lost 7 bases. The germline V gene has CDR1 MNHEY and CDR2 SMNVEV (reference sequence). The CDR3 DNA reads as TGTGCCAGCAGTTTATCCAGGGGGCGTGAGCAGTACGTC. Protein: CASSLSRGREQYV.

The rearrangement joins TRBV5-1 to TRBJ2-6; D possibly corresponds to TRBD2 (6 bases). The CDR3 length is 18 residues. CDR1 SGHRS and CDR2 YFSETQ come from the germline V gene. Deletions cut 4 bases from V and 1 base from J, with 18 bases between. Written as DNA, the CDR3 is TGCGCCAGCAGCCCGGGGACTTCCATTACTTCTGGGGCCAACGTCCTGACTTTC. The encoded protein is CASSPGTSITSGANVLTF.

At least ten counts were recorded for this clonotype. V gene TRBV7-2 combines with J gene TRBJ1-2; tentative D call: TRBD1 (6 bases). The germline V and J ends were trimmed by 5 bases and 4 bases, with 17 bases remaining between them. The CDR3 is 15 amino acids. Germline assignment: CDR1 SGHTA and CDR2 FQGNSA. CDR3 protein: CASSGRDMLSYGYTF. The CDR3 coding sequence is TGTGCCAGCAGCGGGAGGGACATGCTAAGCTATGGCTACACCTTC. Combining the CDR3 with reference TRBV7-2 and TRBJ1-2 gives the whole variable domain GAGVSQSPSNKVTEKGKDVELRCDPISGHTALYWYRQSLGQGLEFLIYFQGNSAPDKSGLPSDRFSAERTGGSVSTLTIQRTQQEDSAVYLCASSGRDMLSYGYTFGSGTRLTVV.

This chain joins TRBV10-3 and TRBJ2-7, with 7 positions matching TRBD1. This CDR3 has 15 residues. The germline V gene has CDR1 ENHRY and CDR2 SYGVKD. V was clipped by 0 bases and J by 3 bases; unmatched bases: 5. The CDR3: CAISESITGDYEQYF. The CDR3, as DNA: TGTGCCATCAGTGAGTCGATTACAGGGGACTACGAGCAGTACTTC.

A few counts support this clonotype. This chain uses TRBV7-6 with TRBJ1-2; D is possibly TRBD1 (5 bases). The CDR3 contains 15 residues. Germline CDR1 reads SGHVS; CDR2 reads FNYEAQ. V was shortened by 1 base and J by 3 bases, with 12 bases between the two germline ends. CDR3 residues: CASSLELVGDYGYTF. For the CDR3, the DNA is TGTGCCAGCAGCTTAGAGTTAGTGGGGGACTATGGCTACACCTTC. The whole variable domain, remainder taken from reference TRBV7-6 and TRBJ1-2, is GAGVSQSPRYKVTKRGQDVALRCDPISGHVSLYWYRQALGQGPEFLTYFNYEAQQDKSGLPNDRFSAERPEGSISTLTIQRTEQRDSAMYRCASSLELVGDYGYTFGSGTRLTVV.

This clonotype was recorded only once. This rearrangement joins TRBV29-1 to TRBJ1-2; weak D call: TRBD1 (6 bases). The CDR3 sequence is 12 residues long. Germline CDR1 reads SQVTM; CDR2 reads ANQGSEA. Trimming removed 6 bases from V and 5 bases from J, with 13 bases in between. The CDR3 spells CSVLGQIYGYTF. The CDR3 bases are TGCAGCGTCCTAGGACAGATTTATGGCTACACCTTC.

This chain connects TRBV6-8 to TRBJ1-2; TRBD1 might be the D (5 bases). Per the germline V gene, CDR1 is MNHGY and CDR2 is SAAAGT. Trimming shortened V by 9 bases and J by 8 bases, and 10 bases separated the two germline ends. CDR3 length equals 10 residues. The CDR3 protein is CARGGFGYTF. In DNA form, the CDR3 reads TGTGCCAGGGGGGGGTTCGGCTACACCTTC.